This T cell receptor beta chain came from a study of glioma-infiltrating T cells. Study background: Low-grade gliomas were grade II; glioblastomas were grade IV at initial diagnosis. Presurgical dexamethasone in glioma patients lasted six or fewer days.

This CDR3 spans 14 amino acids. The germline CDR1 and CDR2 sequences are MNHEY and SVGEGT. The iRepertoire nested amplicon-rescue multiplex PCR amplified TCR alpha and beta CDR3s from RNA. One-step reverse transcription and amplification started from approximately 100-400 ng of tissue mRNA or PBMC total RNA. MiXCR, run by TCRdb on the multiplex PCR reads, gives a single entry per CDR3 protein. The profile shows 300,000 to 450,000 distinct CDR3 sequences, roughly two fifths of them singletons. With respect to this clonotype: A much larger clone sits a single nucleotide away, making a read error possible.

The sample comprised glioma tissue, nonneoplastic brain tissue, or PBMCs (not recorded which). V and J are TRBV6-2 or TRBV6-3 and TRBJ2-7; TRBD1 matches 9 bases. The receptor was isolated from a human donor with low-grade glioma or glioblastoma, undergoing nonglioma brain surgery, or in good health (not recorded which). The CDR3 nucleotides read TGTGCCAGCAGTTGGACAGGGGTAACCTACGAGAAGTACTTC. Translation: CASSWTGVTYEKYF.